These 21 T cell receptor beta chains were all obtained from the same sample, sequenced in a study of blood T cell repertoires in COVID-19. The data were produced by immunoSEQ multiplex PCR, yet TCRdb's version contains in-frame clones alone and is incomplete. The sample lists around 280,000 clones, roughly 87% occurring once. Material for sequencing was peripheral blood. The source of these receptors is a woman aged 45-65 years who had recovered from COVID-19.

J is TRBJ2-2 and V is TRBV30; 7 bases align to TRBD2. The J segment lost 0 bases and the V segment lost 4 bases, leaving 14 bases of the junction unmatched. From germline, CDR1 is GTSNPN and CDR2 SVGIG (reference sequence). The CDR3 runs to 18 residues. The CDR3 DNA sequence: TGTGCCTGGATCGGCGTTATAGCGGGCCCTACGAACACCGGGGAGCTGTTTTTT. Amino acid sequence: CAWIGVIAGPTNTGELFF.

The V call is TRBV9, the J call TRBJ1-1; 9 nucleotides align to TRBD1. The length of the CDR3 is 17 residues. J was trimmed by 0 bases and V by 4 bases; bases with no gene match: 10. Per the germline V gene, CDR1 is SGDLS and CDR2 is YYNGEE. The CDR3 is CASSSPRDRALNTEAFF. The CDR3 nucleotides are TGTGCCAGCAGCTCCCCCCGGGACAGGGCGCTGAACACTGAAGCTTTCTTT.

This rearrangement joins TRBV30 to TRBJ1-4; TRBD1 is a possible D gene (6 bases). The CDR3 is 12 amino acids. V was cut by 0 bases and J by 12 bases, with 11 bases left in between. Germline-derived CDR1 and CDR2 are GTSNPN and SVGIG (reference sequence). In nucleotides, the CDR3 is TGTGCCTGGAGTGTGGGGGCGGGAGAACTGTTTTTT. Amino acids: CAWSVGAGELFF.

J is TRBJ1-1 and V is TRBV27, with 7 bases that match TRBD1. The germline gives CDR1 MNHEY, CDR2 SMNVEV (reference sequence). The CDR3 loop spans 13 amino acids. Trimming at V came to 6 bases and at J to 5 bases, leaving 6 bases not matched to a gene. CDR3 loop: CASSHRGRTEAFF. CDR3 coding DNA: TGTGCCAGCAGCCACAGGGGCCGAACTGAAGCTTTCTTT.

This chain connects TRBV30 to TRBJ1-1; 9 bases match TRBD1. The V and J ends lost 0 bases and 1 base, in that order; junction bases with no gene match: 6. The germline CDR1 and CDR2 sequences are GTSNPN and SVGIG (reference sequence). The CDR3 contains 16 residues. The DNA of the CDR3 is TGTGCCTGGAGTGTCCGGGACAGGGCCTGGAACACTGAAGCTTTCTTT. It encodes CAWSVRDRAWNTEAFF. Using reference TRBV30 and TRBJ1-1 for the parts outside the CDR3, the full variable domain is SQTIHQWPATLVQPVGSPLSLECTVEGTSNPNLYWYRQAAGRGLQLLFYSVGIGQISSEVPQNLSASRPQDRQFILSSKKLLLSDSGFYLCAWSVRDRAWNTEAFFGQGTRLTVV.

J is TRBJ1-2 and V is TRBV9, with TRBD1 identical over 10 bases. Trimming cost V 4 bases and J 7 bases; bases outside gene matches: 7. Germline V gives CDR1 SGDLS, CDR2 YYNGEE. The CDR3 runs to 14 residues. The CDR3 loop reads CASSLTGGQGGYTF. CDR3 nucleotides: TGTGCCAGCAGCTTGACAGGGGGCCAGGGTGGCTACACCTTC.

The V and J genes are TRBV30 and TRBJ2-7; TRBD2 aligns across 7 bases. The CDR3 loop spans 13 amino acids. The V gene's germline CDR1 is GTSNPN and CDR2 SVGIG (reference sequence). J gave up 3 bases and V 0 bases, and 2 bases lay outside the gene matches. CDR3 region: CAWSVGRDYEQYF. CDR3 coding DNA: TGTGCCTGGAGTGTGGGGAGGGACTACGAGCAGTACTTC. The variable domain in full, with the rest retrieved from reference TRBV30 and TRBJ2-7, is SQTIHQWPATLVQPVGSPLSLECTVEGTSNPNLYWYRQAAGRGLQLLFYSVGIGQISSEVPQNLSASRPQDRQFILSSKKLLLSDSGFYLCAWSVGRDYEQYFGPGTRLTVT.

The chain employs TRBV30 and TRBJ2-7; a weak D match, TRBD2 (5 bases). This CDR3 spans 11 amino acids. Deletions cut 3 bases from V and 13 bases from J, with 16 bases between. Germline V CDR1 and CDR2: GTSNPN, SVGIG (reference sequence). The DNA for the CDR3 is TGTGCCTGGAGCCCCGGGGATGGATTTTACTTC. Its protein product is CAWSPGDGFYF. Supplemented by reference TRBV30 and TRBJ2-7, the full variable domain reads SQTIHQWPATLVQPVGSPLSLECTVEGTSNPNLYWYRQAAGRGLQLLFYSVGIGQISSEVPQNLSASRPQDRQFILSSKKLLLSDSGFYLCAWSPGDGFYFGPGTRLTVT.

This clone was picked up one time. The rearrangement uses TRBV19 and TRBJ2-7; 8 bases match TRBD1. After removal of 10 bases from V and 2 bases from J, the junction contained 4 bases not matched to a gene. The CDR3 sequence is 12 residues long. The germline V gene encodes CDR1 LNHDA and CDR2 SQIVND (reference sequence). The CDR3 sequence: CATSDRAYEQYF. Written as DNA, the CDR3 is TGTGCCACCTCGGACAGGGCCTACGAGCAGTACTTC.

The V gene is TRBV6-2 or TRBV6-3, the J gene TRBJ1-1; D gene uncertain. The CDR3 spans 12 residues. The germline V gene encodes CDR1 MNHEY and CDR2 SVGEGT. V lost 5 bases to trimming and J lost 3 bases, with 7 bases between them. The CDR3 reads CASSVADTEAFF. DNA for the CDR3: TGTGCCAGCAGTGTGGCTGACACTGAAGCTTTCTTT.

V is TRBV5-6 and J is TRBJ2-7, with 9 nucleotides matching TRBD1. Germline-derived CDR1 and CDR2 are SGHDT and YYEEEE. Unmatched junction bases numbered 14, after V lost 4 bases and J lost 3 bases. The CDR3 has 17 amino acids. Written as DNA, the CDR3 is TGTGCCAGCAGCCCCAGCCCCGGACAGGGGAGATTCTACGAGCAGTACTTC. This gives the protein CASSPSPGQGRFYEQYF.

The table lists this clone with many counts. The rearrangement links TRBV6-5 to TRBJ2-1, with 8 bases lining up with TRBD2. CDR1 and CDR2 (germline): MNHEY, SVGAGI. V dropped 5 bases and J dropped 9; count of bases not matched to a gene: 9. The CDR3 is made up of 14 amino acids. The DNA for the CDR3 is TGTGCCAGCAGTACAGGCTACGCGGGGGGTGAGCAGTTCTTC. The encoded protein is CASSTGYAGGEQFF.

This clone was found once. V gene TRBV7-9 combines with J gene TRBJ2-1; 8 bases are shared with TRBD1. The V gene end was trimmed by 4 bases and the J gene end by 8 bases; junction bases not matched to a gene: 10. The germline gives CDR1 SEHNR, CDR2 FQNEAQ (reference sequence). The CDR3 sequence is 15 residues long. The CDR3 region has the DNA TGTGCCAGCAGCTCAGGACAGGGAAGGTCGGATGAGCAGTTCTTC. It is translated as CASSSGQGRSDEQFF.

As regards this clone: Sequence at one end of the junction differs from germline and may be a read error. The genes are TRBV5-4 and TRBJ2-7; unclear D gene. The CDR3 consists of 14 residues. Germline CDR1 reads SGHNT; CDR2 reads YYREEE (reference sequence). CDR3: CASSPGQVSNEQYF. The CDR3 bases are TGTGCCAGCAGCCCCGGCCAGGTCTCCAACGAGCAGTACTTC.

This sequence joins TRBV6-4 and TRBJ1-1, with 11 bases lining up with TRBD1. Looked up from germline, CDR1 is MRHNA and CDR2 is SNTAGT. This CDR3 has 14 residues. The J segment lost 4 bases and the V segment lost 6 bases, leaving 4 bases of the junction unmatched. CDR3 residues: CASRDRGHGTEAFF. The DNA for the CDR3 is TGTGCCAGCAGGGACAGGGGGCATGGCACTGAAGCTTTCTTT.

V and J are TRBV11-2 and TRBJ1-2; TRBD1 is a possible D gene (5 bases). V lost 3 bases and J 6 bases, leaving 8 bases between the germline ends. The CDR3 contains 12 residues. Germline V gene lookup returns CDR1 SGHAT and CDR2 FQNNGV. The CDR3, as DNA: TGTGCCAGCAGCTTGGAAGGGGATGGCTACACCTTC. The encoded protein is CASSLEGDGYTF.

The V and J genes are TRBV19 and TRBJ1-6, with D unclear. The CDR3 length is 14 residues. With 4 bases removed from V and 7 bases from J, the gap between germline ends came to 11 bases. Per germline, CDR1 LNHDA and CDR2 SQIVND (reference sequence). CDR3 sequence: CASSTLGSNSPLHF. CDR3 nucleotides: TGTGCCAGTAGTACCCTAGGCTCGAATTCACCCCTCCACTTT.

The rearrangement joins TRBV6-1 to TRBJ1-5, with unresolved D. V was trimmed by 2 bases and J by 4 bases, leaving 6 bases between them. Germline loops: CDR1 MNHNS, CDR2 SASEGT. The CDR3 extends over 13 amino acids. In nucleotides, the CDR3 is TGTGCCAGCAGTGAAACGCGTAATCAGCCCCAGCATTTT. The encoded protein is CASSETRNQPQHF.

This chain links TRBV7-3 with TRBJ1-1, with TRBD1 matching 9 bases. With V trimmed by 4 bases and J by 4 bases, 4 bases remained unmatched. The CDR3 has 14 amino acids. In germline, CDR1 is SGHTA, CDR2 FQGTGA. This chain's CDR3 is CASSSGQGFTEAFF. The CDR3 region has the DNA TGTGCCAGCAGCTCCGGACAGGGGTTCACTGAAGCTTTCTTT. The variable domain in full, with the rest retrieved from reference TRBV7-3 and TRBJ1-1, is GAGVSQTPSNKVTEKGKYVELRCDPISGHTALYWYRQSLGQGPEFLIYFQGTGAADDSGLPNDRFFAVRPEGSVSTLKIQRTERGDSAVYLCASSSGQGFTEAFFGQGTRLTVV.

In this sample, this clone turned up once. The CDR3 reads CASSQGTVNQPQHF. Here the CDR3 DNA reads TGTGCCAGCAGTCAAGGGACAGTTAATCAGCCCCAGCATTTT. The rearrangement links TRBV6-6 to TRBJ1-5, with TRBD1 identical over 7 bases. The germline CDR1 and CDR2 sequences are MNHNY and SVGAGI (reference sequence). CDR3 length: 14 residues. V was pared by 5 bases and J by 4 bases, with 5 bases of the junction left unmatched.

The chain links TRBV28 to TRBJ1-6; 10 bases line up with TRBD1. Losses at the gene ends were 6 bases for V and 5 bases for J; bases not matched to a gene: 7. Germline CDR1 reads MDHEN; CDR2 reads SYDVKM. This CDR3 contains 16 residues. The CDR3 loop is CASRPTGGENNSPLHF. The CDR3 DNA reads as TGTGCCAGCAGACCGACAGGGGGCGAAAATAATTCACCCCTCCACTTT.